What follows are 24 T cell receptor beta chains derived from one specimen sequenced in a study of blood T cell repertoires in COVID-19. Clones were read by immunoSEQ multiplex PCR, and TCRdb kept only the in-frame ones, dropping some. The sample has over 250,000 clones; approximately 85% are singletons. The specimen sequenced was peripheral blood. The receptors here all came from a woman aged 70-85 years with acute or convalescent COVID-19.

The chain recombines TRBV6-5 with TRBJ1-1; the match to TRBD1 covers 9 bases. This CDR3 is 14 amino acids long. The V gene's germline CDR1 is MNHEY and CDR2 SVGAGI. Germline trimming cut 8 bases from V and 5 bases from J; bases unmatched to any gene: 9. The chain's CDR3 is CASHSLGQGTEAFF. The CDR3 bases are TGTGCCAGCCATTCCTTGGGACAGGGAACTGAAGCTTTCTTT.

This clone came up once. The V gene is TRBV29-1, the J gene TRBJ1-1; TRBD1 matches at 10 bases. Germline values: CDR1 SQVTM, CDR2 ANQGSEA. The trim removed 0 bases at V and 5 bases at J, leaving 6 bases unmatched. The CDR3 runs to 15 residues. The CDR3 DNA reads as TGCAGCGTTGAAGACCCCGGACAGGGGGTAACTGAAGCTTTCTTT. This codes for CSVEDPGQGVTEAFF.

The gene calls are TRBV6-5 and TRBJ1-1; 7 bases align to TRBD1. The trim removed 8 bases at V and 5 bases at J, leaving 8 bases unmatched. This CDR3 comprises 13 residues. Germline lookup yields CDR1 MNHEY and CDR2 SVGAGI. The CDR3 DNA sequence: TGTGCCAGCTTTGACAGGGAAATAACTGAAGCTTTCTTT. The encoded protein is CASFDREITEAFF.

Points on this clone: Other DNA sequences within the sample encode an identical CDR3. The chain uses TRBV6-5 and TRBJ1-5, with D unclear. The CDR3 sequence is 13 residues long. Looked up from germline, CDR1 is MNHEY and CDR2 is SVGAGI. Trimming left V 8 bases short and J 0 bases short, with 8 bases between. Written as DNA, the CDR3 is TGTGCCAGCCGGAGAGATAGCAATCAGCCCCAGCATTTT. It encodes CASRRDSNQPQHF.

The chain combines TRBV11-2 with TRBJ1-1; TRBD1 is a possible D gene (5 bases). This CDR3 comprises 13 residues. The V end lost 5 bases, the J end lost 11 bases, and 18 bases lay between the germline ends. Looked up from germline, CDR1 is SGHAT and CDR2 is FQNNGV. The CDR3 coding sequence is TGTGCCAGCAGCCTGTTTAGGGGCACTGGGGCTTTCTTT. The encoded protein is CASSLFRGTGAFF.

This chain connects TRBV6-1 to TRBJ1-2, with D possibly TRBD1 on 5 matching bases. The CDR3 covers 15 residues. CDR1 MNHNS and CDR2 SASEGT come from the germline V gene. V lost 0 bases to trimming and J lost 4 bases, with 12 bases between them. The CDR3 reads CASSEAAGRFYGYTF. CDR3 nucleotides: TGTGCCAGCAGTGAAGCCGCAGGGCGTTTCTATGGCTACACCTTC.

Regarding this clone: The CDR3 carries no conserved terminal phenylalanine or tryptophan, so it likely arises from a read error. The DNA is omitted, as the CDR3 cannot be located on it reliably, and the CDR3 follows TCRdb's listing. V usage is TRBV7-4 and J usage is TRBJ2-7; the D call TRBD2 from the table was never checked on the DNA. Germline values: CDR1 SGHVT, CDR2 SQSDAQ. Inclusive of both ends, the CDR3 amounts to 11 amino acids. The CDR3 here is CASSLAEEATG.

This clone is a singleton in its sample. The chain carries TRBV4-2 and TRBJ1-2, with D tentatively TRBD1 (5 bases). The germline CDR1 and CDR2 sequences are LGHNA and YNFKEQ. The CDR3 extends over 14 amino acids. Trimming shortened V by 1 base and J by 6 bases, and 12 bases separated the two germline ends. CDR3 in amino acids: CASSQGRDLDGYTF. The CDR3 region has the DNA TGTGCCAGCAGCCAAGGCAGGGATTTGGATGGCTACACCTTC.

The chain joins TRBV20-1 to TRBJ1-2; TRBD1 is a possible D gene (5 bases). The CDR3 is made up of 13 amino acids. Germline V CDR1 and CDR2: DFQATT, SNEGSKA (reference sequence). Trimming took off 3 bases at V and 8 bases at J, with 16 bases between the two ends. CDR3 DNA sequence: TGCAGTGCTAGTCCCACAGGTCTGGGAGGCTACACCTTC. Protein product: CSASPTGLGGYTF.

The V and J genes are TRBV5-1 and TRBJ1-1, with D possibly matching TRBD1 (5 bases). The CDR3 sequence is 15 residues long. Germline V gene data show CDR1 as SGHRS and CDR2 as YFSETQ. The V and J ends lost 4 bases and 1 base respectively, with 14 bases between them. CDR3 in DNA: TGCGCCAGCAGCCCCCCGGACAATCCGAACACTGAAGCTTTCTTT. This translates into CASSPPDNPNTEAFF.

This clone appeared a few times. The chain recombines TRBV2 with TRBJ1-1; D not resolved. The CDR3 runs 13 residues. V lost 6 bases and J 4 bases, leaving 12 bases between the germline ends. Germline V gene lookup returns CDR1 SNHLY and CDR2 FYNNEI. CDR3 protein: CASSVGVGTEAFF. CDR3 sequence (DNA): TGTGCCAGCAGCGTCGGGGTAGGCACTGAAGCTTTCTTT.

This chain links TRBV6-5 with TRBJ2-7; unclear D gene. V was clipped by 7 bases and J by 1 base, with 14 bases between them. In germline, CDR1 is MNHEY, CDR2 SVGAGI. The CDR3 spans 14 residues. The chain's CDR3 is CASISAEPSYEQYF. CDR3 nucleotide sequence: TGTGCCAGCATAAGCGCGGAGCCGTCCTACGAGCAGTACTTC.

This clone has just one count. The chain couples TRBV10-3 to TRBJ1-5; 9 nucleotides agree with TRBD1. The V gene end was trimmed by 6 bases and the J gene end by 5 bases; junction bases not matched to a gene: 5. In germline, CDR1 is ENHRY, CDR2 SYGVKD. The CDR3 contains 14 residues. The CDR3 bases are TGTGCCATCAGCCCGGACAGGGGCGATCAGCCCCAGCATTTT. This encodes CAISPDRGDQPQHF.

This clone has just one count. The DNA for the CDR3 is TGTGCCTGGAGCCCTCTTAGGGGGTTGAACACTGAAGCTTTCTTT. Its protein product is CAWSPLRGLNTEAFF. The genes are TRBV30 and TRBJ1-1; perhaps TRBD1 as D (6 bases). Germline loops: CDR1 GTSNPN, CDR2 SVGIG (reference sequence). The V gene lost 3 bases and the J gene lost 0 bases, with 14 bases spanning the gap. There are 15 residues in the CDR3.

V gene TRBV6-1 combines with J gene TRBJ2-2; 14 nucleotides match TRBD2. Germline values: CDR1 MNHNS, CDR2 SASEGT. The length of the CDR3 is 18 residues. Trimming cost V 2 bases and J 5 bases; bases outside gene matches: 7. The CDR3 loop is CASSEFRLAGGLTGELFF. The CDR3 region has the DNA TGTGCCAGCAGTGAATTCAGACTAGCGGGGGGGCTAACCGGGGAGCTGTTTTTT.

The rearrangement uses TRBV5-4 and TRBJ1-1, with a possible D match to TRBD1 (6 bases). Trimming took 2 bases from V and 2 from J, leaving 13 bases between them. This CDR3 has 15 residues. The germline CDR1 and CDR2 sequences are SGHNT and YYREEE (reference sequence). The CDR3 loop reads CASSFFDRPNTEAFF. CDR3 DNA sequence: TGTGCCAGCAGCTTTTTCGACAGGCCCAACACTGAAGCTTTCTTT.

This chain links TRBV13 with TRBJ1-1; D unresolved. The CDR3 totals 14 residues. From germline, CDR1 is PRHDT and CDR2 FYEKMQ (reference sequence). V lost 10 bases and J lost 0, with 15 bases in between. Here the CDR3 DNA reads TGTGCCACCCGGACGCGGGGTATGAACACTGAAGCTTTCTTT. Amino acids: CATRTRGMNTEAFF.

This clone was seen only a few times. This chain joins TRBV7-2 and TRBJ1-2; 8 nucleotides agree with TRBD1. V was pared by 2 bases and J by 5 bases, with 7 bases of the junction left unmatched. Germline V gives CDR1 SGHTA, CDR2 FQGNSA. The CDR3 contains 15 residues. The CDR3 spells CASSLSQGAEYGYTF. CDR3 nucleotide sequence: TGTGCCAGCAGCTTATCCCAGGGGGCGGAATATGGCTACACCTTC.

The chain combines TRBV5-1 with TRBJ1-1, with 7 bases fitting TRBD1. The trim removed 1 base at V and 4 bases at J, leaving 4 bases unmatched. CDR3 length: 14 amino acids. CDR1 is SGHRS and CDR2 is YFSETQ in the germline V gene. CDR3 sequence reads: CASSLQGVGTEAFF. The CDR3 bases are TGCGCCAGCAGCTTGCAGGGGGTGGGCACTGAAGCTTTCTTT.

The gene calls are TRBV5-1 and TRBJ2-5; 10 nucleotides align to TRBD2. The length of the CDR3 is 16 residues. Trimming at V came to 0 bases and at J to 3 bases, leaving 5 bases not matched to a gene. Germline CDR1 SGHRS, CDR2 YFSETQ. As DNA, the CDR3 is TGCGCCAGCAGCTTGGTGGCTAGCGGGGGCGAAGAGACCCAGTACTTC. Amino acid sequence: CASSLVASGGEETQYF.

This rearrangement joins TRBV2 to TRBJ1-1, with 8 bases aligning to TRBD1. Germline values: CDR1 SNHLY, CDR2 FYNNEI. The CDR3 is 13 amino acids. With V trimmed by 6 bases and J by 6 bases, 6 bases remained unmatched. Here the CDR3 reads CASRRDRGAEAFF. The CDR3 DNA is TGTGCCAGCAGGAGAGACAGGGGCGCTGAAGCTTTCTTT.

This clone was seen once. V gene TRBV27 combines with J gene TRBJ1-3; a possible D gene is TRBD1 (6 bases). Germline V gene sequence: CDR1 MNHEY, CDR2 SMNVEV (reference sequence). V dropped 4 bases and J dropped 4 bases, with 14 bases sitting between them. The CDR3 runs to 15 residues. Here the CDR3 reads CASSSISGVGNTIYF. DNA for the CDR3: TGTGCCAGCAGTTCCATCTCAGGGGTCGGAAACACCATATATTTT.

To note about this clone: A junction boundary mismatches the germline segment, possibly from a read error. The V and J genes are TRBV11-3 and TRBJ2-2; the D gene is possibly TRBD1 (6 bases). Germline V gene lookup returns CDR1 SGHNT and CDR2 YENEEA. This CDR3 spans 15 amino acids. Here the CDR3 DNA reads TGTGCCAGCAGCCTAGAACTACAGGGCGACGGGGAGCTGTTTTTT. It translates to CASSLELQGDGELFF.

The rearrangement joins TRBV2 to TRBJ2-4, with 7 bases lining up with TRBD2. Unmatched junction bases numbered 4, after V lost 1 base and J lost 7 bases. Germline assignment: CDR1 SNHLY and CDR2 FYNNEI. The CDR3 totals 14 residues. The CDR3, as DNA: TGTGCCAGCAGTGAAGGGGGGGGAGGGAACATTCAGTACTTC. It yields the protein CASSEGGGGNIQYF. Full variable domain (remainder filled in from reference TRBV2 and TRBJ2-4): EPEVTQTPSHQVTQMGQEVILRCVPISNHLYFYWYRQILGQKVEFLVSFYNNEISEKSEIFDDQFSVERPDGSNFTLKIRSTKLEDSAMYFCASSEGGGGNIQYFGAGTRLSVL.